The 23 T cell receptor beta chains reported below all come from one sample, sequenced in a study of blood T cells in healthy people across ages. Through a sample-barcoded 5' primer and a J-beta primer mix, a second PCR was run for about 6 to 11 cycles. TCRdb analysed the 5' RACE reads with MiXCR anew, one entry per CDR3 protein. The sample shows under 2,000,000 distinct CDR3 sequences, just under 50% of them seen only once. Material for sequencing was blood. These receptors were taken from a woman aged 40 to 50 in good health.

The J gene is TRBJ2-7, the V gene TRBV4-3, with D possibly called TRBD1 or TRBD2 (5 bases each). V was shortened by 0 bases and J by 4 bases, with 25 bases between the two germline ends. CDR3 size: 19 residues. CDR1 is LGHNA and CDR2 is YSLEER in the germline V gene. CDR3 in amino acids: CASSQDFTRAGCKGYEQYF. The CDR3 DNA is TGCGCCAGCAGCCAAGACTTTACTAGGGCAGGGTGCAAGGGGTACGAGCAGTACTTC.

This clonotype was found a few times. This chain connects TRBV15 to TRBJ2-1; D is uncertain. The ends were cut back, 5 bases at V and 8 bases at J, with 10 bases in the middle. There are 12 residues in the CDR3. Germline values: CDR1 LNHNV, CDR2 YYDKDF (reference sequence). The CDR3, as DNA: TGTGCCACCAGCCGAGGAAGGGATGAGCAGTTCTTC. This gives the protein CATSRGRDEQFF. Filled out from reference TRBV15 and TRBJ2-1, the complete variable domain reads DAMVIQNPRYQVTQFGKPVTLSCSQTLNHNVMYWYQQKSSQAPKLLFHYYDKDFNNEADTPDNFQSRRPNTSFCFLDIRSPGLGDTAMYLCATSRGRDEQFFGPGTRLTVL.

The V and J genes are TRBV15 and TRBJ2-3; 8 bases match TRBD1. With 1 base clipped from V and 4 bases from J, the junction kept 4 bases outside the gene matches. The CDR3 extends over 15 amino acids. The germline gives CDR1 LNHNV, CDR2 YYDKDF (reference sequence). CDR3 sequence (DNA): TGTGCCACCAGCAGAGTTCAGGGGGCCGCAGATACGCAGTATTTT. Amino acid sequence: CATSRVQGAADTQYF.

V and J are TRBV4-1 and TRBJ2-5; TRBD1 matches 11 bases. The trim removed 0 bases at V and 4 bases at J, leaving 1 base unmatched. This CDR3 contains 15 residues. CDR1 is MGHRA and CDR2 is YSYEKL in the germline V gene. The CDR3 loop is CASSQEGQGGETQYF. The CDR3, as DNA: TGCGCCAGCAGCCAAGAGGGACAGGGGGGAGAGACCCAGTACTTC.

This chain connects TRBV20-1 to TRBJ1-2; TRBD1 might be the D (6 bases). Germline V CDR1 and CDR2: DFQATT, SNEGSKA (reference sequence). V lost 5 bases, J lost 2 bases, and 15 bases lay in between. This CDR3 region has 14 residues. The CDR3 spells CSARITGRNYGYTF. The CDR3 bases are TGCAGTGCTCGTATCACAGGGCGGAACTATGGCTACACCTTC.

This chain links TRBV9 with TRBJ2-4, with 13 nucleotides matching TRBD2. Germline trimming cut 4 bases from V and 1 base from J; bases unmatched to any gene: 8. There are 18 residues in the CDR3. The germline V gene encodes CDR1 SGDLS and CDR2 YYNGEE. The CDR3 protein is CASSSGLAGAPAKNIQYF. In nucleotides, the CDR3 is TGTGCCAGCAGCTCCGGACTAGCGGGGGCTCCTGCCAAAAACATTCAGTACTTC.

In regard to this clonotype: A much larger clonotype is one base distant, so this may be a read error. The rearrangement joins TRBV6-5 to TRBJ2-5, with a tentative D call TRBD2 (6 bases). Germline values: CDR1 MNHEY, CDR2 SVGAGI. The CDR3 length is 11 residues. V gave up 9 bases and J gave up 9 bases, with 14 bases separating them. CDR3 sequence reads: CASRTGEAQYF. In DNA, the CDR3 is TGTGCCAGTCGGACGGGGGAGGCCCAGTACTTC.

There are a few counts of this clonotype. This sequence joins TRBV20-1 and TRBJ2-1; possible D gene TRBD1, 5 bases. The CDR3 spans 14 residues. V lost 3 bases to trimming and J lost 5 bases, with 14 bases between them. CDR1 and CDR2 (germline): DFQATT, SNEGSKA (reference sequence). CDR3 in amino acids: CSASGRVQNNEQFF. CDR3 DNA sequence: TGCAGTGCTAGTGGCAGGGTTCAAAACAATGAGCAGTTCTTC.

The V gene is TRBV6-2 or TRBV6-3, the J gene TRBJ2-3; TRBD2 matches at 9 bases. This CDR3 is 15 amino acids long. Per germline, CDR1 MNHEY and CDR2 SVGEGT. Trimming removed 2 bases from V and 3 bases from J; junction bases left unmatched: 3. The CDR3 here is CASSYPAGGTDTQYF. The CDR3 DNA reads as TGTGCCAGCAGTTACCCGGCGGGGGGGACAGATACGCAGTATTTT.

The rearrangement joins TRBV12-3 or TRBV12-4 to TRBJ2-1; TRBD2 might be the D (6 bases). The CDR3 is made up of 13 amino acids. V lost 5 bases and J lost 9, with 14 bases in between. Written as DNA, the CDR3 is TGTGCCAGCAGTCCCGACTCCGGGGGTGAGCAGTTCTTC. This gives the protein CASSPDSGGEQFF.

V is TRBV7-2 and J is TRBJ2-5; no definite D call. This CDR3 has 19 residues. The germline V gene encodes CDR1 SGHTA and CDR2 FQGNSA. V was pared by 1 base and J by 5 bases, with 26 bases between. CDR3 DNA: TGTGCCAGCAGCTTAGTGGGTTTGGATGCCGGTGGGGAAGGGGAGACCCAGTACTTC. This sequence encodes CASSLVGLDAGGEGETQYF.

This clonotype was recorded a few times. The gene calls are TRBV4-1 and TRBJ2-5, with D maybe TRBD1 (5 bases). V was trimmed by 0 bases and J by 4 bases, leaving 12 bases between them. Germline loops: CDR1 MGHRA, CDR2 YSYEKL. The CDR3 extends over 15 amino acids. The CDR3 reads CASSQDSGFRETQYF. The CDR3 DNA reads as TGCGCCAGCAGCCAAGACTCAGGGTTCCGAGAGACCCAGTACTTC.

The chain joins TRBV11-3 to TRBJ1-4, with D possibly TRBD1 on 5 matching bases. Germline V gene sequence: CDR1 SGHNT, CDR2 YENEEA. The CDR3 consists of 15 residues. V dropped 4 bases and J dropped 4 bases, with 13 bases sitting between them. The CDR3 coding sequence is TGTGCCAGCAGCTCACGGACGGGGGATAATGAAAAACTGTTTTTT. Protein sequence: CASSSRTGDNEKLFF.

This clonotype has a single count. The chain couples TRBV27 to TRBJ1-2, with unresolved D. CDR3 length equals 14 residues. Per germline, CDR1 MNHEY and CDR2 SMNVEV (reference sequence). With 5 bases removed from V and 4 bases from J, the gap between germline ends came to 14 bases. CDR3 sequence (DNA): TGTGCCAGCAGTCCAACACAGAGATCCTATGGCTACACCTTC. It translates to CASSPTQRSYGYTF.

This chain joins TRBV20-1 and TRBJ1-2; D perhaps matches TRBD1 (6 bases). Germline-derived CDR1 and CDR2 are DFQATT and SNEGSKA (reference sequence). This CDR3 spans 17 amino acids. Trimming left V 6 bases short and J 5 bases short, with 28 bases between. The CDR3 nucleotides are TGCAGTGCCTTCTATAACGGGGGGGGCGAAGTGGGATATGGCTACACCTTC. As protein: CSAFYNGGGEVGYGYTF.

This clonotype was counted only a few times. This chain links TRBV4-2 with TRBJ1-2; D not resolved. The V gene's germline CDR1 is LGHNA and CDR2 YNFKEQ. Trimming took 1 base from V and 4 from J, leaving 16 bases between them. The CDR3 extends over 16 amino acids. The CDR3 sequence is CASSQADAQRAYGYTF. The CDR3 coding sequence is TGTGCCAGCAGCCAAGCCGACGCCCAACGTGCCTATGGCTACACCTTC.

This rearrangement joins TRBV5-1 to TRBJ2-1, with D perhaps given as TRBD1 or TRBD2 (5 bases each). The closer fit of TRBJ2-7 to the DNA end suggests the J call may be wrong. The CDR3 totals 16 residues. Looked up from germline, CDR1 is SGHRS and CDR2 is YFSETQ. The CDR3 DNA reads TGCGCCAGCAGCTTACCCCACGCCGAAGGGACGAATGAGCAGTACTTC. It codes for CASSLPHAEGTNEQYF.

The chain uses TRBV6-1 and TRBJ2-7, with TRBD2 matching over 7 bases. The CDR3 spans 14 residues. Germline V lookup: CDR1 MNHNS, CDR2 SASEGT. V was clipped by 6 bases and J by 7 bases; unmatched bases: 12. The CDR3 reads CASSLREGIWEQYF. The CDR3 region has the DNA TGTGCCAGCAGCTTGAGGGAGGGTATATGGGAGCAGTACTTC.

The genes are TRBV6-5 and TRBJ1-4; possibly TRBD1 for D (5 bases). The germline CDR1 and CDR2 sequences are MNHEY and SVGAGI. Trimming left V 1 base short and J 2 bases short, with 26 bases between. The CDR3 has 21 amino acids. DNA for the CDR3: TGTGCCAGCAGTTACTTGGTTGTCCCCATCGTGTCGGAGGGGACTAATGAAAAACTGTTTTTT. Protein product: CASSYLVVPIVSEGTNEKLFF.

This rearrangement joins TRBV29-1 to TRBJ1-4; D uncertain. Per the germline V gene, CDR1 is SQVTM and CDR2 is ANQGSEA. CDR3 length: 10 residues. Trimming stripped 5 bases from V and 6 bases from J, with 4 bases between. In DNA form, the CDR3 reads TGCAGCGTTATGGATGAAAAACTGTTTTTT. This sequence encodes CSVMDEKLFF.

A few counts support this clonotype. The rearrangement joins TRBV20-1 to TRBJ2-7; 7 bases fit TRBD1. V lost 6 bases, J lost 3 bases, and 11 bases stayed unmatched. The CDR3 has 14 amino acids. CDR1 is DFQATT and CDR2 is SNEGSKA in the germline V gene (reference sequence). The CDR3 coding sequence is TGCAGTGCCTGGACGGGACAGTCAAACTACGAGCAGTACTTC. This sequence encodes CSAWTGQSNYEQYF.

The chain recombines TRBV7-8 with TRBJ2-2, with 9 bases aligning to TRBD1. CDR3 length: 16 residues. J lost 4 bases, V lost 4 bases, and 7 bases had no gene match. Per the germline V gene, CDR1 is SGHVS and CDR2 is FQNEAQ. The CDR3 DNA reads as TGTGCCAGCAGCTCACAGGGGGCACTGGGCACCGGGGAGCTGTTTTTT. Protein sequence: CASSSQGALGTGELFF.

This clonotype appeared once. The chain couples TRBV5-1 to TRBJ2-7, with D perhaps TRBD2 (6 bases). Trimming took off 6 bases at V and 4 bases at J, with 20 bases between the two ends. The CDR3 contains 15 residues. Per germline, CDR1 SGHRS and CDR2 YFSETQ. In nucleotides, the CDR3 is TGCGCCAGCACCCTACAGGCGGGATACGTTTACGAGCAGTACTTC. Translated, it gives CASTLQAGYVYEQYF. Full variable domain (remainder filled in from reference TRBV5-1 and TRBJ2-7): KAGVTQTPRYLIKTRGQQVTLSCSPISGHRSVSWYQQTPGQGLQFLFEYFSETQRNKGNFPGRFSGRQFSNSRSEMNVSTLELGDSALYLCASTLQAGYVYEQYFGPGTRLTVT.